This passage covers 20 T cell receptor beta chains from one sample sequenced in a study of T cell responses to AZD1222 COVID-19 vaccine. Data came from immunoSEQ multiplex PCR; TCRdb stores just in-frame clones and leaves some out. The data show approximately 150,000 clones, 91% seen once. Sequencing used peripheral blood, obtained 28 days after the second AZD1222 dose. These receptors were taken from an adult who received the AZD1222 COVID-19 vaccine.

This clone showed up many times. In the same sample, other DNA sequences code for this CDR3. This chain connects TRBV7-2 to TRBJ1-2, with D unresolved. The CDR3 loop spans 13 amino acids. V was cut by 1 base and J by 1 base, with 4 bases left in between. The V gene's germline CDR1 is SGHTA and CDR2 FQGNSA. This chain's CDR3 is CASSLDNNYGYTF. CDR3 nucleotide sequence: TGTGCCAGCAGCTTAGACAATAACTATGGCTACACCTTC.

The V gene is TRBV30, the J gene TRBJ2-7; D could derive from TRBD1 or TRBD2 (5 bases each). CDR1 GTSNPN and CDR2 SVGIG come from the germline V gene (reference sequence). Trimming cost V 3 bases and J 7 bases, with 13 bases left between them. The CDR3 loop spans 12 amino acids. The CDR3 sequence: CAWRQGEREQYF. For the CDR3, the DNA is TGTGCCTGGAGGCAGGGAGAGAGGGAGCAGTACTTC. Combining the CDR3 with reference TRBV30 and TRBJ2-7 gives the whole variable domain SQTIHQWPATLVQPVGSPLSLECTVEGTSNPNLYWYRQAAGRGLQLLFYSVGIGQISSEVPQNLSASRPQDRQFILSSKKLLLSDSGFYLCAWRQGEREQYFGPGTRLTVT.

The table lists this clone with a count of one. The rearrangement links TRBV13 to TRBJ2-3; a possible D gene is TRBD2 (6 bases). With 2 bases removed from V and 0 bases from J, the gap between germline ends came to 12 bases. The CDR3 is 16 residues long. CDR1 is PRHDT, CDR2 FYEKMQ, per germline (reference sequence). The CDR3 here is CASSLLRESSTDTQYF. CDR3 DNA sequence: TGTGCCAGCAGCTTACTACGGGAGTCTAGCACAGATACGCAGTATTTT.

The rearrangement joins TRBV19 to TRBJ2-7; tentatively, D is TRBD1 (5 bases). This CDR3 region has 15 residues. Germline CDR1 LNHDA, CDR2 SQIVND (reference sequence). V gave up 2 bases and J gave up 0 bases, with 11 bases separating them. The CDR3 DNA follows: TGTGCCAGTAGTATAAGGCAGCAGGGCTCCTACGAGCAGTACTTC. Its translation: CASSIRQQGSYEQYF.

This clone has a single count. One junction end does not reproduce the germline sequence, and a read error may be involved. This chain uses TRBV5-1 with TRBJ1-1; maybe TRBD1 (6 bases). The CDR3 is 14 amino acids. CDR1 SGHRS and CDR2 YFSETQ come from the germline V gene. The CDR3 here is CASSLGQLNAEAFF. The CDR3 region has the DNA TGCGCCAGCAGCCTTGGACAGTTGAACGCTGAAGCTTTCTTT.

The CDR3 DNA reads TGTGCCAGCAGCCAAGAGTGGAGGGACATTCAGTACTTC. As protein: CASSQEWRDIQYF. The rearrangement joins TRBV4-2 to TRBJ2-4; TRBD2 is a possible D gene (6 bases). The germline gives CDR1 LGHNA, CDR2 YNFKEQ. V was pared by 0 bases and J by 8 bases, with 8 bases between. CDR3 length equals 13 residues.

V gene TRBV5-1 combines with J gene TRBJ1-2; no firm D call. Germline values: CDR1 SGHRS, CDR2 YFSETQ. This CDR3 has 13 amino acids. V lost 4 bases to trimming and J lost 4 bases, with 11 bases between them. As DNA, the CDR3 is TGCGCCAGCAGCAGCGAGCGGTTCTATGGCTACACCTTC. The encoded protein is CASSSERFYGYTF.

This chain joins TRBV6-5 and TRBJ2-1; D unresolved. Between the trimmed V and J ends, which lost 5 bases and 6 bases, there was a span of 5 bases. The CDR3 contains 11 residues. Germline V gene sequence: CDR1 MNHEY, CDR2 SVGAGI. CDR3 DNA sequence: TGTGCCAGCAGTAACACCAATGAGCAGTTCTTC. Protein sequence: CASSNTNEQFF.

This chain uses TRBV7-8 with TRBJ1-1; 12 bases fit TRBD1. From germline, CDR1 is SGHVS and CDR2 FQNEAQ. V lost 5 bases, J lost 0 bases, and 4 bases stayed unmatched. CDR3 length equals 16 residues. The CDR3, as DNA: TGTGCCAGCAGCCCCGGGACAGGGGGCTTGAACACTGAAGCTTTCTTT. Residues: CASSPGTGGLNTEAFF.

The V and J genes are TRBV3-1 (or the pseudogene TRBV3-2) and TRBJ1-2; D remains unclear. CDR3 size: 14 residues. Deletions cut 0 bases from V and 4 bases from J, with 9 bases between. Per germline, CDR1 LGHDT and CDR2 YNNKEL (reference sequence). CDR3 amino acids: CASSQDLVPYGYTF. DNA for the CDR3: TGTGCCAGCAGCCAAGATTTGGTTCCCTATGGCTACACCTTC.

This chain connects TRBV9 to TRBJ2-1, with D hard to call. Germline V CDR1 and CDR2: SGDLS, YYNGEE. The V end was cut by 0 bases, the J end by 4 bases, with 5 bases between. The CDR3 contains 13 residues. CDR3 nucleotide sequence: TGTGCCAGCAGCGTAGGGCGGTACAATGAGCAGTTCTTC. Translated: CASSVGRYNEQFF.

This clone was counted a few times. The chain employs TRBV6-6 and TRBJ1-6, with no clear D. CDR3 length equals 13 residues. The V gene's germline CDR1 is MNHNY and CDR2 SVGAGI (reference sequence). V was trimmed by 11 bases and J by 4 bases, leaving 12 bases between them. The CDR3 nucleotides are TGTGCCCGGTCCCGGGGATATAATTCACCCCTCCACTTT. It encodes CARSRGYNSPLHF.

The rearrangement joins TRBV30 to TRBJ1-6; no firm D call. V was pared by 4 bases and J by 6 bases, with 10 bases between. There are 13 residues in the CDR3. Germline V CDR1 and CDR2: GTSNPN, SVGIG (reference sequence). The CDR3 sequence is CAWIGRTNSPLHF. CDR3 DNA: TGTGCCTGGATCGGTCGGACTAATTCACCCCTCCACTTT.

The CDR3 here is CAGGTGSTDTQYF. The CDR3 DNA reads as TGTGCCGGGGGGACAGGGAGCACAGATACGCAGTATTTT. The V gene is TRBV2, the J gene TRBJ2-3, with 9 bases lining up with TRBD1. This CDR3 region has 13 residues. Germline CDR1 is SNHLY and CDR2 is FYNNEI. Trimming at V came to 11 bases and at J to 0 bases, leaving 3 bases not matched to a gene.

The CDR3 loop is CSASWVFRTVDQETQYF. The CDR3 DNA follows: TGCAGTGCTAGTTGGGTTTTCCGGACGGTAGACCAAGAGACCCAGTACTTC. The V and J genes are TRBV20-1 and TRBJ2-5; D uncertain. The V end was cut by 3 bases, the J end by 0 bases, with 20 bases between. This CDR3 has 17 amino acids. Per germline, CDR1 DFQATT and CDR2 SNEGSKA (reference sequence).

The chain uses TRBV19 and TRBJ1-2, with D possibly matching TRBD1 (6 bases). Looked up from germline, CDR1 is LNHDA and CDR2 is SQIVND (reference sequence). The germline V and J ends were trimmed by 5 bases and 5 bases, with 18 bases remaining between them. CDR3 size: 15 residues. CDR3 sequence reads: CASSPRQAEGYGYTF. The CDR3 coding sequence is TGTGCCAGTAGTCCCCGACAGGCGGAGGGGTATGGCTACACCTTC. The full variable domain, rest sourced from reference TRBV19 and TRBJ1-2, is DGGITQSPKYLFRKEGQNVTLSCEQNLNHDAMYWYRQDPGQGLRLIYYSQIVNDFQKGDIAEGYSVSREKKESFPLTVTSAQKNPTAFYLCASSPRQAEGYGYTFGSGTRLTVV.

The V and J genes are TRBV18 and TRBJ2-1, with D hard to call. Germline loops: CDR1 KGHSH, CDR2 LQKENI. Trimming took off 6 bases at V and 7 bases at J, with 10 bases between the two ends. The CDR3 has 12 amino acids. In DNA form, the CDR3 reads TGTGCCAGCTCCCTTAGGTGGAATGAGCAGTTCTTC. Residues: CASSLRWNEQFF.

CDR3 DNA: TGTGCCAGCAGCCCCCCGGGACAGACGAACACCGGGGAGCTGTTTTTT. Translated, it gives CASSPPGQTNTGELFF. J is TRBJ2-2 and V is TRBV7-6; TRBD1 matches 7 bases. This CDR3 has 16 amino acids. The J segment lost 0 bases and the V segment lost 5 bases, leaving 6 bases of the junction unmatched. CDR1 SGHVS and CDR2 FNYEAQ come from the germline V gene.

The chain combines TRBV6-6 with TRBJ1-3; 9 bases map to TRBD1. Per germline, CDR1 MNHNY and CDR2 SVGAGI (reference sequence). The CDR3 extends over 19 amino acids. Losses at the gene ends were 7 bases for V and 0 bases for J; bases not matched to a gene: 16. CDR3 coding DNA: TGTGCCAGCACTCGAAGGGGGGACAGGGAAATTTTCTCTGGAAACACCATATATTTT. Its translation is CASTRRGDREIFSGNTIYF.

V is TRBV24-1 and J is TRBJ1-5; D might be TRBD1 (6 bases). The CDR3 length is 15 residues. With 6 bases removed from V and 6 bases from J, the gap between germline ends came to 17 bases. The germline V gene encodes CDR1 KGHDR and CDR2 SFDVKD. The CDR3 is CATSPVDGGPQPQHF. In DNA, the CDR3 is TGTGCCACCAGTCCGGTGGACGGGGGGCCTCAGCCCCAGCATTTT.